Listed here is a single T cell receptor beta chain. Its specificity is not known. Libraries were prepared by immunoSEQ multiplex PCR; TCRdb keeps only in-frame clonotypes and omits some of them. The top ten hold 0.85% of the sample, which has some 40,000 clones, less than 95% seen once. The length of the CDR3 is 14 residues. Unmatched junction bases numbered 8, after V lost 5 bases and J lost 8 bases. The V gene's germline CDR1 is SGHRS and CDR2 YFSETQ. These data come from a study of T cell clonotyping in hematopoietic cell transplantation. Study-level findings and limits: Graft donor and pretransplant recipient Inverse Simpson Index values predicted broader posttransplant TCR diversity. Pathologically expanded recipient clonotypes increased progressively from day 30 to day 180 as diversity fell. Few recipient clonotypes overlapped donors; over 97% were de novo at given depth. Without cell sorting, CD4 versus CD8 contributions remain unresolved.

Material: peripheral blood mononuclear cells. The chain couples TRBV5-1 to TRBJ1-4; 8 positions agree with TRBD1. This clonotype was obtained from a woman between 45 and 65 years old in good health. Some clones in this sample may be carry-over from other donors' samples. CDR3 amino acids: CASRRDRGLEKLFF. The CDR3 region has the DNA TGCGCCAGCAGGCGTGACAGGGGCTTGGAAAAACTGTTTTTT.